What follows is one T cell receptor (beta chain) and its context. This clonotype was detected a few times. The antigen it binds to is not known. No clone much larger than this one lies a single base away; base qualities are absent. The instrument was an Illumina HiSeq 1500. Using fastp at Q25 and MiXCR, TCRdb reprocessed the public reads and kept productive beta chains. Entries that share a CDR3 protein sequence are merged under the most common genes and DNA. The sample records around 500,000 distinct CDR3 sequences, roughly 43% of which are singletons. The top ten clones comprise 40% to 50% of the sample. The junction shows trimming of 2 bases on V and 3 bases on J, plus 17 bases between the germline ends. CDR1 and CDR2, per the germline V gene, are MDHEN and SYDVKM. The CDR3 goes from the cysteine to the phenylalanine over 17 residues. Just CDR3 DNA is preserved here, 51 bases in frame from base 1.

These data originate in a study of T cell repertoires in cytomegalovirus infection (dated by TCRdb to between 2018 and 2020). For context, the study as a whole: Peptide stimulations targeted recently identified HLA-C-restricted CMV epitopes, whose presentation resists viral immunomodulation, together with well-studied HLA-B-restricted epitopes. Donor HLA type was relevant to the analysis, because carriage of CMV infection together with the matching HLA type was indicated by public TCR beta signatures.

Broad study findings and their caveats: In the ex vivo response, HLA-C-restricted CMV-specific TCR beta clonotypes were dominant, and in two of eight donors the single most frequent clonotype came from this HLA-C-restricted group. In both this cohort and an independent roughly 400-donor cohort, the cumulative frequency of public TCR beta family members distinguished carriers of CMV infection plus the relevant HLA type.

The treatment or condition tag for this specimen amounts to: in vitro stimulation with specific CMV peptide epitopes to enrich CMV-specific T cells. Recombination joined TRBV28 with TRBJ2-4; the D gene could be TRBD1 or TRBD2, each one agreeing over 5 bases. The sequence was obtained from a human donor in good health (CMV status not recorded). Some clones in this sample may be carry-over from other donors' samples. The sample here was cultured PBMCs, taken from culture after CMV antigen stimulation. The nucleotide sequence reads TGTGCCAGCAGTTTACCTCCCTGGGGGAGCGTCAAAAACATTCAGTACTTC. The translation is CASSLPPWGSVKNIQYF.